These T cell receptor beta chains were read from a single sample in a study of CD8 T cells in ankylosing spondylitis. Each CDR3 protein gets one entry after TCRdb re-called the 5' RACE reads with MiXCR. The sample carries 200,000 to 250,000 distinct CDR3 sequences, about 10% recorded once. Source material: blood, either unsorted or a sorted T cell fraction (not recorded which). The receptors derive from a male donor with ankylosing spondylitis or in good health (not recorded which). The CDR3 runs from the conserved cysteine through the conserved F or W. The D gene is left open where the match is weak. Expanded clones get a size class; other rows say once, few or many, or leave the size out.

J: TRBJ2-5
V: TRBV20-1
D: NA
size: many
CDR3: CSARVETYPPETQYF
DNA: TGCAGTGCTAGAGTAGAGACGTACCCCCCGGAGACCCAGTACTTC

J: TRBJ2-3
V: TRBV7-2
D: TRBD2
size: many
CDR3: CASSLGRGVTDTQYF
DNA: TGTGCCAGCAGCTTAGGGCGGGGGGTCACAGATACGCAGTATTTT

J: TRBJ2-7
V: TRBV5-1
D: TRBD2
size: many
CDR3: CASSLVGLEYEQYF
DNA: TGCGCCAGCAGCTTGGTGGGACTAGAGTACGAGCAGTACTTC

J: TRBJ2-2
V: TRBV9
D: NA
size: many
CDR3: CASSVAGTSNTGELFF
DNA: TGTGCCAGCAGCGTAGCTGGGACGTCGAACACCGGGGAGCTGTTTTTT

J: TRBJ2-7
V: TRBV12-3/TRBV12-4
D: NA
size: few
CDR3: CASGGGYEQYF
DNA: TGTGCCAGCGGAGGGGGCTACGAGCAGTACTTC

J: TRBJ2-7
V: TRBV21-1
D: NA
size: many
CDR3: CASSKRGQGYEQYF
DNA: TGTGCCAGCAGCAAAAGGGGACAGGGCTACGAGCAGTACTTC

J: TRBJ2-7
V: TRBV7-9
D: NA
size: NA
CDR3: CASSLEGGTNEQYF
DNA: TGTGCCAGCAGCTTAGAGGGCGGAACAAACGAGCAGTACTTC

J: TRBJ2-1
V: TRBV29-1
D: NA
size: many
CDR3: CSVAGGPNEQFF
DNA: TGCAGCGTTGCGGGGGGCCCAAATGAGCAGTTCTTC

J: TRBJ1-5
V: TRBV10-3
D: NA
size: many
CDR3: CAIRAGLNQPQHF
DNA: TGTGCCATCAGGGCTGGACTCAATCAGCCCCAGCATTTT

J: TRBJ1-3
V: TRBV6-5
D: NA
size: NA
CDR3: CASSNRVTGNTIYF
DNA: TGTGCCAGCAGTAACAGGGTAACTGGAAACACCATATATTTT

J: TRBJ2-1
V: TRBV6-5
D: NA
size: NA
CDR3: CASSFGLRYREQFF
DNA: TGTGCCAGCAGTTTTGGACTACGCTACAGGGAGCAGTTCTTC

J: TRBJ2-3
V: TRBV20-1
D: TRBD2
size: many
CDR3: CSAPRASGGVGTRTDTQYF
DNA: TGCAGTGCACCGAGGGCTAGCGGGGGTGTCGGGACACGCACAGATACGCAGTATTTT

J: TRBJ2-5
V: TRBV7-3
D: NA
size: many
CDR3: CASSLSRLETQYF
DNA: TGTGCCAGCAGCTTAAGCCGGTTGGAGACCCAGTACTTC

J: TRBJ2-2
V: TRBV5-1
D: TRBD1
size: many
CDR3: CASSWGQATGELFF
DNA: TGCGCCAGCAGCTGGGGACAGGCCACCGGGGAGCTGTTTTTT

J: TRBJ1-1
V: TRBV5-1
D: TRBD1
size: many
CDR3: CASSTGTGPILEAFF
DNA: TGCGCCAGCAGCACAGGGACAGGGCCCATCTTAGAAGCTTTCTTT

J: TRBJ1-1
V: TRBV27
D: TRBD1
size: few
CDR3: CASIEKTGMNTEAFF
DNA: TGTGCCAGCATCGAAAAGACAGGGATGAACACTGAAGCTTTCTTT

J: TRBJ1-2
V: TRBV20-1
D: NA
size: few
CDR3: CSARASDSPLYGYTF
DNA: TGCAGTGCTAGAGCCAGTGACAGCCCTCTCTATGGCTACACCTTC

J: TRBJ2-3
V: TRBV7-2
D: TRBD2
size: few
CDR3: CASSSGLAGEVDTQYF
DNA: TGTGCCAGCAGCTCTGGACTAGCGGGGGAGGTAGATACGCAGTATTTT

J: TRBJ2-3
V: TRBV5-1
D: NA
size: few
CDR3: CASSSLRSDTQYF
DNA: TGCGCCAGCTCCTCTCTCAGGTCGGATACGCAGTATTTT

J: TRBJ1-2
V: TRBV7-2
D: TRBD1
size: few
CDR3: CASSYAGQGNGYTF
DNA: TGTGCCAGCAGCTATGCGGGACAGGGGAATGGCTACACCTTC

J: TRBJ2-2
V: TRBV5-6
D: NA
size: few
CDR3: CANSRALRPGELFF
DNA: TGTGCCAACAGCCGGGCCCTCCGGCCCGGGGAGCTGTTTTTT

J: TRBJ1-3
V: TRBV5-1
D: NA
size: many
CDR3: CASSLEGINSGNTIYF
DNA: TGCGCCAGCAGCTTGGAGGGGATCAACTCTGGAAACACCATATATTTT

J: TRBJ1-1
V: TRBV12-3/TRBV12-4
D: NA
size: many
CDR3: CASSFSRAASFAFF
DNA: TGTGCCAGCAGTTTCTCCAGGGCGGCTTCTTTTGCTTTCTTT

J: TRBJ1-1
V: TRBV24-1
D: NA
size: many
CDR3: CATRGGSTKGNTEAFF
DNA: TGTGCCACCAGGGGGGGTTCCACCAAGGGGAACACTGAAGCTTTCTTT

J: TRBJ2-1
V: TRBV7-8
D: NA
size: many
CDR3: CASSLVGGLSNEQFF
DNA: TGTGCCAGCAGCTTAGTGGGGGGTCTCTCCAATGAGCAGTTCTTC

J: TRBJ2-1
V: TRBV7-3
D: NA
size: NA
CDR3: CASSKGASGYNEQFF
DNA: TGTGCCAGCAGCAAGGGGGCTAGCGGTTACAATGAGCAGTTCTTC

J: TRBJ2-5
V: TRBV19
D: NA
size: few
CDR3: CASSIAGGSAETQYF
DNA: TGTGCCAGTAGTATAGCTGGAGGGTCGGCAGAGACCCAGTACTTC

J: TRBJ2-5
V: TRBV5-5
D: NA
size: many
CDR3: CASSSDGEWKTQYF
DNA: TGTGCCAGCAGCTCCGATGGGGAATGGAAGACCCAGTACTTC

J: TRBJ1-2
V: TRBV7-2
D: NA
size: few
CDR3: CASTPGTNYGYPF
DNA: TGTGCCAGCACCCCCGGCACCAACTATGGCTACCCCTTC

J: TRBJ1-2
V: TRBV7-2
D: NA
size: few
CDR3: CASSLILGGFYGYTF
DNA: TGTGCCAGCAGCTTAATTTTGGGGGGTTTTTACGGCTACACCTTC

J: TRBJ2-1
V: TRBV5-1
D: TRBD2
size: few
CDR3: CASSRSGVAYNEQFF
DNA: TGCGCCAGCAGCAGAAGCGGGGTCGCCTACAATGAGCAGTTCTTC

J: TRBJ1-4
V: TRBV7-2
D: TRBD1
size: many
CDR3: CASSSGTGAGEKLFF
DNA: TGTGCCAGCAGCTCCGGGACAGGGGCGGGTGAAAAACTGTTTTTT

J: TRBJ2-5
V: TRBV5-1
D: TRBD1
size: NA
CDR3: CASSSGGQGETQYF
DNA: TGCGCCAGCAGCTCCGGGGGACAGGGAGAGACCCAGTACTTC

J: TRBJ1-1
V: TRBV6-5
D: NA
size: many
CDR3: CASSFDREAFF
DNA: TGTGCCAGCAGCTTTGACAGGGAAGCTTTCTTT

J: TRBJ2-3
V: TRBV27
D: NA
size: many
CDR3: CASSLGSIVTDTQYF
DNA: TGTGCCAGCAGTTTAGGATCGATTGTCACAGATACGCAGTATTTT

J: TRBJ1-2
V: TRBV28
D: TRBD1
size: NA
CDR3: CASRSTGGFTNYGYTF
DNA: TGTGCCAGCAGGTCCACAGGGGGATTTACTAACTATGGCTACACCTTC

J: TRBJ2-7
V: TRBV5-1
D: NA
size: few
CDR3: CASSAGSGSSSYEQYF
DNA: TGCGCCAGCAGCGCTGGGAGCGGGTCTAGCTCCTACGAGCAGTACTTC

J: TRBJ1-1
V: TRBV2
D: NA
size: few
CDR3: CASSESRVGTEAFF
DNA: TGTGCCAGCAGTGAGAGTCGGGTCGGGACTGAAGCTTTCTTT

J: TRBJ1-2
V: TRBV6-5
D: TRBD1
size: many
CDR3: CASSYATGVDYGYTF
DNA: TGTGCCAGCAGTTATGCGACAGGGGTAGACTATGGCTACACCTTC

J: TRBJ2-2
V: TRBV21-1
D: NA
size: many
CDR3: CASSRKGGAITGELFF
DNA: TGTGCCAGCAGTCGAAAGGGGGGGGCGATCACCGGGGAGCTGTTTTTT

J: TRBJ2-1
V: TRBV11-2
D: TRBD2
size: many
CDR3: CASSLGGGGLAAYNEQFF
DNA: TGTGCCAGCAGCTTAGGGGGTGGGGGACTAGCGGCTTACAATGAGCAGTTCTTC

J: TRBJ2-5
V: TRBV30
D: TRBD1
size: NA
CDR3: CAWSRQGTETQYF
DNA: TGTGCCTGGAGCAGACAGGGAACAGAGACCCAGTACTTC

J: TRBJ2-7
V: TRBV6-5
D: NA
size: few
CDR3: CASSYVPAGAGDEQYF
DNA: TGTGCCAGCAGTTACGTTCCGGCAGGGGCCGGGGACGAGCAGTACTTC

J: TRBJ2-1
V: TRBV4-1
D: NA
size: many
CDR3: CASSQFDLPGRNEQFF
DNA: TGCGCCAGCAGCCAATTCGACCTCCCCGGGCGCAATGAGCAGTTCTTC

J: TRBJ1-1
V: TRBV3-1
D: TRBD1
size: NA
CDR3: CASSLGTGFTEAFF
DNA: TGTGCCAGCAGCCTCGGGACAGGGTTCACTGAAGCTTTCTTT

J: TRBJ2-1
V: TRBV7-9
D: NA
size: few
CDR3: CASSNTGTRARDEQFF
DNA: TGTGCCAGCAGCAACACCGGGACACGGGCCCGGGATGAGCAGTTCTTC

J: TRBJ1-1
V: TRBV11-2
D: TRBD1
size: many
CDR3: CASSHGTGGTEAFF
DNA: TGTGCCAGCAGCCATGGGACAGGGGGAACTGAAGCTTTCTTT

J: TRBJ2-1
V: TRBV20-1
D: NA
size: many
CDR3: CSATGYGEQFF
DNA: TGCAGTGCTACAGGGTACGGTGAGCAGTTCTTC

J: TRBJ1-2
V: TRBV20-1
D: TRBD1
size: many
CDR3: CSAKVPGQGYYGYTF
DNA: TGCAGTGCCAAAGTCCCGGGACAGGGGTACTATGGCTACACCTTC

J: TRBJ2-3
V: TRBV2
D: NA
size: NA
CDR3: CASSEATVTDTQYF
DNA: TGTGCCAGCAGTGAAGCAACAGTCACAGATACGCAGTATTTT

J: TRBJ1-1
V: TRBV7-9
D: NA
size: many
CDR3: CASSRLADTEAFF
DNA: TGTGCCAGCAGCAGACTAGCGGACACTGAAGCTTTCTTT

J: TRBJ2-5
V: TRBV4-2
D: NA
size: many
CDR3: CASSPEGGLTEETQYF
DNA: TGTGCCAGCAGCCCCGAGGGGGGGCTGACCGAAGAGACCCAGTACTTC

J: TRBJ1-2
V: TRBV28
D: NA
size: many
CDR3: CASSLWGVDGYTF
DNA: TGTGCCAGCAGTTTATGGGGGGTGGATGGCTACACCTTC

J: TRBJ1-2
V: TRBV6-1
D: TRBD1
size: many
CDR3: CASRQPPGTGGWYGYTF
DNA: TGTGCCAGCAGGCAACCTCCCGGGACAGGGGGCTGGTATGGCTACACCTTC

J: TRBJ2-1
V: TRBV20-1
D: TRBD2
size: many
CDR3: CSARGLAVSYNEQFF
DNA: TGCAGTGCTAGGGGACTAGCGGTCTCCTACAATGAGCAGTTCTTC